The present entry profiles one TCR beta chain with its context. Antigen specificity is unknown. TRB rearrangements were amplified by touch-down multiplex PCR with mixed TRB-A/B primers. Using the multiplex PCR reads, TCRdb records one entry per CDR3 protein without DNA. This sample's clone table lists approximately 5,500 distinct CDR3 sequences. The data originate from a study of T cell clusters in autoimmune cytopenias. Each sample's input was 250 ng genomic DNA, 35,000 to 40,000 genome equivalents. Study-wide results and limits: The T cell clusters came from computational analysis alone and lack functional validation. TRB repertoire shifts in secondary cytopenia and chronic lymphocytic leukemia mostly reflected lymphoma, not autoimmunity.

The same sample was also used in a study of T cell repertoires in aging, cancer and after chemotherapy. That paper states: The full dataset contained several million TCR reads.

The specimen sequenced was peripheral blood. This receptor was identified in a human donor in good health.

The CDR3 spells CASSLKEHEAFF. The gene calls are TRBV5-6 and TRBJ1-1. The CDR3 is made up of 12 amino acids. The germline CDR1 and CDR2 sequences are SGHDT and YYEEEE.